This is a list of T cell receptor beta chains from one sample in a study of OX40 agonist ivuxolimab in advanced cancers. Profiled with immunoSEQ multiplex PCR; TCRdb holds only in-frame clones, not every one. The sample has around 30,000 clones; 82% are singletons. The starting material was CD4+ or CD8+ T cells sorted from blood, obtained in a trial of the OX40 agonist ivuxolimab. These receptors were collected from an adult with an advanced solid tumor such as melanoma, head and neck, liver or kidney cancer. Each CDR3 is given with its conserved first and last residue.

15 TRBV25-1 CASRATGGAGQPQHF
16 TRBV11-1 CASSYPKFPGGTEAFF
19 TRBV7-8 CASSPRGVLPHQESYEQYF
14 TRBV29-1 CSLQGAGGTAEAFF
15 TRBV12-5 CASGLGQPGEEKLFF
15 TRBV18 CASSPITDNTDTQYF
13 TRBV9 CASSVRPDNEQYF
18 TRBV14 CASSQERQLAITPGELFF
14 TRBV19 CASSIRTSSYEQYF
19 TRBV5-1 CASSLEFRVGYTSSYEQYF